This is a list of T cell receptor beta chains from one sample in a study of cytomegalovirus exposure and HLA in healthy donors. TCRdb keeps only in-frame clones here, not all; method: immunoSEQ multiplex PCR. In the table there are around 210,000 clones, roughly 81% of which are singletons. The sequenced material came from PBMCs. Receptors were obtained from a girl aged 2-10 years in good health and CMV-seronegative. The CDR3 runs from the conserved cysteine through the conserved F or W. A D gene is named only where the DNA matches it firmly. Not every row has a clone size; where given, it reads once, few, many or a size class.

J gene	D gene	clone size	V gene	CDR3 DNA	CDR3 protein
TRBJ2-1	TRBD1	-	TRBV11-2	TGTGCCAGCATCGGGACAGCTTCCTACAATGAGCAGTTCTTC	CASIGTASYNEQFF
TRBJ1-2	TRBD1	-	TRBV5-1	TGCGCCAGCACCCTGGACAGGGGGGTCTATGGCTACACCTTC	CASTLDRGVYGYTF
TRBJ1-2	-	-	TRBV6-5	TGTGCCAGCAGTTACGGGGGCTACTATGGCTACACCTTC	CASSYGGYYGYTF
TRBJ2-1	-	-	TRBV7-9	TGTGCCAGCAGCCCAGAGGTTAGGGGGGGGCAGTTCTTC	CASSPEVRGGQFF
TRBJ1-2	TRBD1	-	TRBV6-5	TGTGCCAGCAGTTCCCAGGGGGCCAAAGATACCTTC	CASSSQGAKDTF
TRBJ1-1	TRBD1	-	TRBV27	TGTGCCAGCAGTTCCCGGGACAGGGGTAAAGGGAATACTGAAGCTTTCTTT	CASSSRDRGKGNTEAFF
TRBJ2-1	TRBD2	-	TRBV4-1	TGCGCCAGCAGCCAAGATAGGGCTAGCGGGAGAAATGAGCAGTTCTTC	CASSQDRASGRNEQFF
TRBJ2-2	-	once	TRBV19	TGTGCCAGTAGTATTGTCGGGAGCGGGGAGCTGTTTTTT	CASSIVGSGELFF
TRBJ1-2	-	-	TRBV27	TGTGCCAGCAGTTTATCACGGGGATCCTATGGCTACACCTTC	CASSLSRGSYGYTF
TRBJ2-1	TRBD2	-	TRBV12-5	TGTGCTAGTGGTTTGGCGCCCCTAGCGGGAGTAGGGTACAATGAGCAGTTCTTC	CASGLAPLAGVGYNEQFF
TRBJ2-6	-	-	TRBV5-1	TGCGCCAGCAGCTTGGGGTCAGGAATAATCTCTGGGGCCAACGTCCTGACTTTC	CASSLGSGIISGANVLTF
TRBJ2-3	-	-	TRBV9	TGTGCCAGCAGCGTCAGGGCGTGGGGGGCAGATACGCAGTATTTT	CASSVRAWGADTQYF
TRBJ2-5	-	-	TRBV4-1	TGCGCCAGCAACTTAAACGGGGGGCGAGAGACCCAGTACTTC	CASNLNGGRETQYF
TRBJ2-3	TRBD2	-	TRBV10-3	TGTGCCATCAGGCCTAGCGGGAGCACAGATACGCAGTATTTT	CAIRPSGSTDTQYF
TRBJ2-5	-	-	TRBV5-1	TGCGCCAGCAGCTGGCGGGACAGTCAAGAGACCCAGTACTTC	CASSWRDSQETQYF
TRBJ2-5	TRBD1	-	TRBV6-1	TGTGCCAGCAGTGAGGACAGGGGGCTGGAGACCCAGTACTTC	CASSEDRGLETQYF
TRBJ1-5	-	-	TRBV7-2	TGTGCCAGCAGCTTATGGGGGGACAATCAGCCCCAGCATTTT	CASSLWGDNQPQHF
TRBJ2-2	-	-	TRBV9	TGTGCCAGCAGCGTAGCGGGGTTCGCCGGGGAGCTGTTTTTT	CASSVAGFAGELFF
TRBJ2-5	-	-	TRBV2	TGTGCCAGCAGTGAATCCAGGACTTGGACGGAAGAGACCCAGTACTTC	CASSESRTWTEETQYF
TRBJ2-7	TRBD2	-	TRBV28	TGTGCCAGCAGTTTAGCGGGAGCGATCTACGAGCAGTACTTC	CASSLAGAIYEQYF
TRBJ2-7	TRBD1	once	TRBV11-2	TGTGCCAGCAGCTGGAGACAGGGAGCCTACGAGCAGTACTTC	CASSWRQGAYEQYF
TRBJ1-2	-	-	TRBV29-1	TGCAGCGTAGGAGGACCCGGGAACTATGGCTACACCTTC	CSVGGPGNYGYTF
TRBJ1-1	-	-	TRBV7-9	TGTGCCAGCAGCTTGGGCAGGGAAGGCAGCACTGAAGCTTTCTTT	CASSLGREGSTEAFF
TRBJ2-4	TRBD2	-	TRBV5-1	TGCGCCAGCAGCTTGACCCCGTACGGGGGGGCCCGGTTAGCCAAAAACATTCAGTACTTC	CASSLTPYGGARLAKNIQYF
TRBJ1-2	TRBD1	-	TRBV5-4	TGTGCCAGCAGCTTAAAAGGACAGGGACCTGACTATGGCTACACCTTC	CASSLKGQGPDYGYTF
TRBJ1-4	-	-	TRBV19	TGTATCGGTTGGGGGTCGGGGGGATCAGCAACTAATGAAAAACTGTTTTTT	CIGWGSGGSATNEKLFF
TRBJ2-3	-	-	TRBV27	TGTGCCAGCAGTTCCAACACAGATACGCAGTATTTT	CASSSNTDTQYF
TRBJ2-3	TRBD1	-	TRBV19	TGTGCCAGTAGTACCGGGACAGGGTGGGTTAGCACAGATACGCAGTATTTT	CASSTGTGWVSTDTQYF
TRBJ2-1	-	-	TRBV7-7	TGTGCCAGCAGCTTAGGGCAGGGGTTCTACAATGAGCAGTTCTTC	CASSLGQGFYNEQFF
TRBJ2-7	-	once	TRBV5-8	TGTGCCAGCAGCTTTTGGGGGCTATCCTACGAGCAGTACTTC	CASSFWGLSYEQYF
TRBJ2-7	TRBD1	-	TRBV27	TGTGCCAGCAGTGGGGACAGTACCTACGAGCAGTACTTC	CASSGDSTYEQYF
TRBJ2-4	-	once	TRBV4-1	TGCGCCAGCAGCCAAGAAGTACAGGGAAACATTCAGTACTTC	CASSQEVQGNIQYF
TRBJ2-7	TRBD2	-	TRBV27	TGTGCCAGCAGTTTACGCGACGAATCTAGCGGGAGAGCCTACGAGCAGTACTTC	CASSLRDESSGRAYEQYF
TRBJ1-4	-	few	TRBV5-6	TGTGCCAGCAGCACCCTTCGGGGGTTTAATGAAAAACTGTTTTTT	CASSTLRGFNEKLFF
TRBJ2-2	-	-	TRBV11-2	TGTGCCAGCAGCAGACAGTACACCGGGGAGCTGTTTTTT	CASSRQYTGELFF
TRBJ1-3	-	-	TRBV7-3	TGTGCCAGCAGCTTAACTCAGGGAAACACCATATATTTT	CASSLTQGNTIYF
TRBJ2-7	-	few	TRBV6-5	TGTGCCAGCAGACATACCCGGACAAGTCCGTACGAGCAGTACTTC	CASRHTRTSPYEQYF
TRBJ2-7	TRBD2	-	TRBV5-1	TGCGCCAGCAGCCCGATGAGTCCGTTTAGCGGGGCCCCCCGTCGGGAGCAGTACTTC	CASSPMSPFSGAPRREQYF
TRBJ2-5	TRBD2	-	TRBV15	TGTGCCACCAGCGGCGGGAGTGTGGAGACCCAGTACTTC	CATSGGSVETQYF
TRBJ2-2	-	-	TRBV7-3	TGTGCCAGCAGCTTATGGGCCTTAGGTTCAGGCACCGGGGAGCTGTTTTTT	CASSLWALGSGTGELFF
TRBJ2-1	TRBD1	-	TRBV15	TGTGCCACCAGCAGAAGGACCGGGACAGGGTACAATGAGCAGTTCTTC	CATSRRTGTGYNEQFF
TRBJ2-7	TRBD1	-	TRBV7-2	TGTGCCAGCAGCTTAGGGCTAAGGACAGGGCGTTACGAGCAGTACTTC	CASSLGLRTGRYEQYF
TRBJ1-2	TRBD1	-	TRBV7-6	TGTGCCAGCAGCTTAGACCCACAGGGGGCTAACTATGGCTACACCTTC	CASSLDPQGANYGYTF
TRBJ2-1	TRBD1	once	TRBV6-5	TGTGCCAGCAGCCGGACAGGGCGGACAAACAATGAGCAGTTCTTC	CASSRTGRTNNEQFF
TRBJ2-5	TRBD1	once	TRBV10-2	TGCGCCAGCCGCAGGGGGCAAGAGACCCAGTACTTC	CASRRGQETQYF
TRBJ1-5	-	-	TRBV4-1	TGCGCCAGCAGCCAAGACCACGGGGGCAATCAGCCCCAGCATTTT	CASSQDHGGNQPQHF
TRBJ2-1	-	few	TRBV6-5	TGTGCGAGAAGCTCGGTCAATGAGCAGTTCTTC	CARSSVNEQFF
TRBJ2-7	-	-	TRBV5-8	TGTGCCAGCTTGGGGGGAGGCTACGAGCAGTACTTC	CASLGGGYEQYF
TRBJ2-1	TRBD2	once	TRBV5-1	TGCGCCAGCAGCCTACTAGCGGAAGAGCAGTTCTTC	CASSLLAEEQFF
TRBJ1-1	TRBD1	-	TRBV19	TGTGCCAGTAGTATCCCAGGGGGCCTCACTGAAGCTTTCTTT	CASSIPGGLTEAFF
TRBJ1-2	-	-	TRBV5-7	TGTGCCAGCACCTTCGGTGAGAGGACAGCGTACTATGGCTACACCTTC	CASTFGERTAYYGYTF
TRBJ2-1	TRBD2	-	TRBV4-1	TGCGCCAGCAGCCAGAATTCGGGGGGTGAGCAGTTCTTC	CASSQNSGGEQFF
TRBJ1-1	TRBD1	once	TRBV10-1	TGCGCCAGCAGTGAGACAGGGGACACTGAAGCTTTCTTT	CASSETGDTEAFF
TRBJ2-4	TRBD1	-	TRBV6-5	TGTGCCAGCAGTTCCTACTTCGACAGGGGACACATTCAGTACTTC	CASSSYFDRGHIQYF
TRBJ1-1	TRBD1	-	TRBV7-6	TGTGCCAGCAGCTTAAAGACAGGGAACGCTGAAGCTTTCTTT	CASSLKTGNAEAFF
TRBJ1-1	TRBD1	-	TRBV19	TGTGCCAGTAGTATGGGCAGGGGGTGGAACACTGAAGCTTTCTTT	CASSMGRGWNTEAFF
TRBJ1-6	-	-	TRBV6-5	TGTGCCAGCAGGGGCGGGTATAATTCACCCCTCCACTTT	CASRGGYNSPLHF
TRBJ2-5	-	-	TRBV4-2	TGTGCCAGCAGATCTACCGGAGGCGGTCAAGAGACCCAGTACTTC	CASRSTGGGQETQYF
TRBJ1-4	TRBD1	-	TRBV2	TGTGCCAGCCAGGACAGGGGGAATGAAAAACTGTTTTTT	CASQDRGNEKLFF